This T cell receptor (beta chain) was documented in a study of T cell responses to AZD1222 COVID-19 vaccine. Across the whole study: Pooling covered second doses at about 4 or about 12 weeks.

Comments on this clone: The antigen is undetermined.

Study-level points and caveats: Among vaccine-associated CD4 TCRs, coverage spanned spike, with dominance at 160-218 and 743-854. Most donors were white British, females outnumbered males, and clonal diversity was possibly underestimated. Repertoires were obtained only post-peak T cell response.

Method: immunoSEQ multiplex PCR; TCRdb's copy keeps in-frame clones and lacks some. The sample has some 140,000 clones, 90% to 95% seen once. This CDR3 is built from 14 residues. Looked up from germline, CDR1 is MDHEN and CDR2 is SYDVKM. With 2 bases removed from V and 1 base from J, the gap between germline ends came to 8 bases. The V and J genes are TRBV28 and TRBJ1-1; D is unresolved. Sequences were derived from peripheral blood, sampled on day 0 of AZD1222 vaccination. The clonotype was recovered from an adult in good health. The CDR3 loop is CASSLTQSNTEAFF. The CDR3 nucleotides are TGTGCCAGCAGTTTAACACAATCGAACACTGAAGCTTTCTTT. The variable domain in full, with the rest retrieved from reference TRBV28 and TRBJ1-1, is DVKVTQSSRYLVKRTGEKVFLECVQDMDHENMFWYRQDPGLGLRLIYFSYDVKMKEKGDIPEGYSVSREKKERFSLILESASTNQTSMYLCASSLTQSNTEAFFGQGTRLTVV.